The rows below give T cell receptor beta chains drawn from one sample of a study of identifying expanded T cells in peripheral blood. Measured with immunoSEQ multiplex PCR; TCRdb has only the in-frame clones, and not every one. The sample has around 100,000 clones, 80% to 90% seen once; the top ten hold about 17%. The sequencing sample was made of blood. These TCRs come from a person aged 18 to 69 in good health. Both conserved end residues are part of each CDR3. A D gene is named only where the DNA matches it firmly. The size of a clone is reported for some rows only, either as once, few or many, or as a class for expanded clones.

>TRBV11-2|NA|TRBJ2-7|TRBD1
CASSLWSAGGPYEQYF
TGTGCCAGCAGCTTATGGTCGGCAGGGGGTCCCTACGAGCAGTACTTC
>TRBV5-5|NA|TRBJ2-1|NA
CASSSQYNEQFF
TGTGCCAGCAGCTCCCAATACAATGAGCAGTTCTTC
>TRBV5-1|few|TRBJ2-3|NA
CASSQGNAGDTDTQYF
TGCGCCAGCAGCCAGGGCAACGCCGGGGACACAGATACGCAGTATTTT
>TRBV7-8|NA|TRBJ1-2|NA
CASSPNTGSNYGYTF
TGTGCCAGCAGCCCGAACACAGGTTCTAACTATGGCTACACCTTC
>TRBV19|NA|TRBJ1-1|TRBD1
CASSSQQGAQAFF
TGTGCCAGTAGCTCCCAACAGGGGGCACAAGCTTTCTTT
>TRBV5-6|NA|TRBJ2-7|NA
CASSLAGWYEQYF
TGTGCCAGCAGCTTGGCCGGCTGGTACGAGCAGTACTTC
>TRBV23-1|NA|TRBJ1-3|NA
CASSQGTGSGNTIYF
TGCGCCAGCAGTCAAGGAACAGGGTCCGGAAACACCATATATTTT
>TRBV18|NA|TRBJ2-5|NA
CASSPEGGGETQYF
TGTGCCAGCTCACCCGAAGGAGGTGGAGAGACCCAGTACTTC
>TRBV30|NA|TRBJ1-2|NA
CAWSARGRPRRGYTF
TGTGCCTGGAGTGCCCGGGGACGGCCCCGGCGTGGCTACACCTTC
>TRBV5-1|NA|TRBJ1-2|TRBD1
CASSPSSSGTGRGYGYTF
TGCGCCAGCAGCCCCTCTAGTTCTGGGACAGGACGGGGATATGGCTACACCTTC
>TRBV7-7|NA|TRBJ2-5|TRBD2
CASSESGGWETQYF
TGTGCCAGCAGCGAAAGCGGGGGGTGGGAGACCCAGTACTTC
>TRBV7-9|NA|TRBJ1-3|NA
CASSSANGNTIYF
TGTGCCAGCAGCTCCGCGAACGGAAACACCATATATTTT
>TRBV9|NA|TRBJ1-2|NA
CASSVAVRSGQGNNYGYTF
TGTGCCAGCAGCGTAGCAGTAAGGTCGGGTCAGGGGAATAACTATGGCTACACCTTC
>TRBV28|once|TRBJ1-6|TRBD1
CASSLPGQVDSPLHF
TGTGCCAGCAGTCTACCGGGACAGGTAGATTCACCCCTCCACTTT
>TRBV6-1|NA|TRBJ1-6|TRBD1
CASSGTGGIISPLHF
TGTGCCAGCAGCGGGACAGGGGGTATTATATCACCCCTCCACTTT
>TRBV7-8|NA|TRBJ1-1|NA
CASSLIGTEAFF
TGTGCCAGCAGCCTCATCGGAACTGAAGCTTTCTTT
>TRBV11-2|NA|TRBJ2-1|TRBD2
CASSLAGLAHEQFF
TGTGCCAGCAGCTTAGCTGGACTAGCCCACGAGCAGTTCTTC
>TRBV28|NA|TRBJ1-2|NA
CASSSRPGKWLLGQYGYTF
TGTGCCAGCAGTTCGAGGCCGGGAAAATGGCTACTCGGTCAATATGGCTACACCTTC
>TRBV2|NA|TRBJ2-3|NA
CASRGSAGPKSDTQYF
TGTGCCAGCAGGGGATCAGCGGGCCCAAAATCGGATACGCAGTATTTT
>TRBV6-6|NA|TRBJ1-5|NA
CASRGDPNQPQHF
TGTGCCAGCAGGGGGGACCCCAATCAGCCCCAGCATTTT
>TRBV28|NA|TRBJ2-2|NA
CASSLRRRGYTGELFF
TGTGCCAGCAGTTTAAGGCGAAGGGGGTACACCGGGGAGCTGTTTTTT
>TRBV11-1|NA|TRBJ2-1|NA
CASSLANEQFF
TGTGCCAGCAGCTTAGCCAATGAGCAGTTCTTC
>TRBV4-3|NA|TRBJ2-1|TRBD2
CASSLRGLAGAKGNEQFF
TGCGCCAGCAGCCTACGGGGTCTAGCGGGGGCTAAGGGGAATGAGCAGTTCTTC
>TRBV28|NA|TRBJ2-1|NA
CASSYSPVGRNEQFF
TGTGCCAGCAGTTATAGCCCGGTGGGAAGGAATGAGCAGTTCTTC
>TRBV19|NA|TRBJ2-3|TRBD1
CASSTTGAWDTQYF
TGTGCCAGTAGTACGACAGGGGCTTGGGATACGCAGTATTTT
>TRBV5-1|NA|TRBJ2-5|NA
CASSLAKGPKQETQYF
TGCGCCAGCAGCTTGGCCAAGGGGCCCAAACAAGAGACCCAGTACTTC
>TRBV10-3|NA|TRBJ1-3|NA
CAISEHGETPSGNTIYF
TGTGCCATCAGTGAGCATGGGGAAACCCCCTCGGGAAACACCATATATTTT
>TRBV2|NA|TRBJ1-5|NA
CASSEVLGPTGSQPQHF
TGTGCCAGCAGTGAGGTATTAGGGCCGACGGGAAGTCAGCCCCAGCATTTT
>TRBV28|NA|TRBJ1-6|NA
CASYPRWQAGRTNSPLHF
TGTGCCAGCTACCCCAGGTGGCAAGCGGGCAGGACAAATTCACCCCTCCACTTT
>TRBV5-1|NA|TRBJ1-1|NA
CASSLLKNTEAFF
TGCGCCAGCAGCTTGCTGAAGAACACTGAAGCTTTCTTT
>TRBV13|NA|TRBJ2-5|NA
CASSLGDFQETQYF
TGTGCCAGCAGCTTAGGGGACTTCCAAGAGACCCAGTACTTC
>TRBV6-5|NA|TRBJ2-5|TRBD2
CASSYWRGSQETQYF
TGTGCCAGCAGTTATTGGCGGGGGTCCCAAGAGACCCAGTACTTC
>TRBV10-3|NA|TRBJ1-6|TRBD1
CAISPDRGGSPLHF
TGTGCCATCAGCCCGGACAGGGGAGGTTCACCCCTCCACTTT
>TRBV9|NA|TRBJ2-3|TRBD2
CASSVGTSGLSTQYF
TGTGCCAGCAGCGTAGGGACTAGCGGCCTGTCTACGCAGTATTTT
>TRBV5-1|NA|TRBJ2-3|NA
CASSLHQGYTDTQYF
TGCGCCAGCAGCTTGCACCAGGGCTATACAGATACGCAGTATTTT
>TRBV18|NA|TRBJ1-4|NA
CASSPLGGLEPNITIHEKLFF
TGTGCCAGCTCACCACTCGGGGGGTTGGAACCAAACATAACAATTCATGAAAAACTGTTTTTT
>TRBV5-1|NA|TRBJ2-7|NA
CASSLFNGGPYTYEQYF
TGCGCCAGCAGCCTCTTTAATGGAGGACCCTACACCTACGAGCAGTACTTC
>TRBV5-1|NA|TRBJ2-3|TRBD2
CASSSWTSGRTDTQYF
TGCGCCAGCAGCTCGTGGACTAGCGGCCGCACAGATACGCAGTATTTT
>TRBV6-5|NA|TRBJ2-1|NA
CASSYSKKDQEFF
TGTGCCAGCAGTTACTCTAAAAAGGACCAGGAGTTCTTC
>TRBV25-1|NA|TRBJ2-3|TRBD1
CASSEQGALSDTQYF
TGTGCCAGCAGTGAACAGGGGGCGTTGAGCGATACGCAGTATTTT
>TRBV11-2|NA|TRBJ1-1|NA
CASTVGLSGLNTEAFF
TGTGCCAGCACCGTCGGGTTAAGTGGGCTGAACACTGAAGCTTTCTTT
>TRBV6-5|NA|TRBJ2-1|NA
CASSYGWAGTNEQFF
TGTGCCAGCAGTTACGGCTGGGCCGGTACAAATGAGCAGTTCTTC
>TRBV5-4|NA|TRBJ1-3|NA
CASSRDSGNTIYF
TGTGCCAGCAGCAGGGACTCTGGAAACACCATATATTTT
>TRBV5-6|few|TRBJ1-4|NA
CASSLGQYSEKLFF
TGTGCCAGCAGCTTGGGACAGTATTCTGAAAAACTGTTTTTT
>TRBV28|NA|TRBJ2-1|NA
CASRVGGRGYNEQFF
TGTGCCAGCAGAGTAGGGGGAAGGGGGTACAATGAGCAGTTCTTC
>TRBV28|NA|TRBJ1-2|NA
CASSEYTSGTGYTF
TGTGCCAGCAGTGAATACACATCAGGGACGGGCTACACCTTC
>TRBV5-1|NA|TRBJ2-3|TRBD2
CASSLSRGGADTQYF
TGCGCCAGCAGCTTGTCGCGGGGGGGCGCAGATACGCAGTATTTT